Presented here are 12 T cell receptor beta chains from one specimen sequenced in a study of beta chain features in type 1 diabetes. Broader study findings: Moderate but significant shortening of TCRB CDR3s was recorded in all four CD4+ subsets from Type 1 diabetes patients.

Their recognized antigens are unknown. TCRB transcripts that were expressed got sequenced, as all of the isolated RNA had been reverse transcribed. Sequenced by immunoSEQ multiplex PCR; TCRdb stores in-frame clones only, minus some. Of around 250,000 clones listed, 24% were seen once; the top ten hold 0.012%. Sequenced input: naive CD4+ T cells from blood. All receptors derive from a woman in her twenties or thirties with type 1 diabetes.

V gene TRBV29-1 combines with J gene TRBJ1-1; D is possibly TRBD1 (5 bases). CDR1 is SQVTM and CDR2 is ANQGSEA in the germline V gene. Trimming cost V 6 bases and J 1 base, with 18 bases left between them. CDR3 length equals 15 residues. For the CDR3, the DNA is TGCAGCGTCACCCGCCCGGGACTTACGAACACTGAAGCTTTCTTT. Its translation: CSVTRPGLTNTEAFF. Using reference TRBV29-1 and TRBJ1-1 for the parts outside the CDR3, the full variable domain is SAVISQKPSRDICQRGTSLTIQCQVDSQVTMMFWYRQQPGQSLTLIATANQGSEATYESGFVIDKFPISRPNLTFSTLTVSNMSPEDSSIYLCSVTRPGLTNTEAFFGQGTRLTVV.

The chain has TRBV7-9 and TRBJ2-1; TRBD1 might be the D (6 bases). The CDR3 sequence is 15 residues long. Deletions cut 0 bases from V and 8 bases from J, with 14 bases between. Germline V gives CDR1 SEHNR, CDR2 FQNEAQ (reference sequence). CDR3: CASSLAQGLVDEQFF. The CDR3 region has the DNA TGTGCCAGCAGCTTAGCACAGGGTTTGGTCGATGAGCAGTTCTTC. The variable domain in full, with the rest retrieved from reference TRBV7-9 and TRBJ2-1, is DTGVSQNPRHKITKRGQNVTFRCDPISEHNRLYWYRQTLGQGPEFLTYFQNEAQLEKSRLLSDRFSAERPKGSFSTLEIQRTEQGDSAMYLCASSLAQGLVDEQFFGPGTRLTVL.

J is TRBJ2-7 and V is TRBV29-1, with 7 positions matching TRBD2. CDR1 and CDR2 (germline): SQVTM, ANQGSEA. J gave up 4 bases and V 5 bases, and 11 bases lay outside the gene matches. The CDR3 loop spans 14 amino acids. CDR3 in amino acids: CSVPRGGSIYEQYF. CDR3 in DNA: TGCAGCGTTCCTCGGGGAGGGTCTATATACGAGCAGTACTTC.

The CDR3 region has the DNA TGTGCCAGCAGCTTCGTACCCAGGGGGAACACCGGGGAGCTGTTTTTT. It codes for CASSFVPRGNTGELFF. J is TRBJ2-2 and V is TRBV7-9, with a tentative D call TRBD1 (6 bases). The V gene's germline CDR1 is SEHNR and CDR2 FQNEAQ (reference sequence). This CDR3 contains 16 residues. V was shortened by 3 bases and J by 1 base, with 12 bases between the two germline ends.

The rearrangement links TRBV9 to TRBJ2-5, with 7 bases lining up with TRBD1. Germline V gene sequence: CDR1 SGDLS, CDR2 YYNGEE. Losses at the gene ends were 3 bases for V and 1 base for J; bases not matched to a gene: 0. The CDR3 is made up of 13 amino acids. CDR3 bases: TGTGCCAGCAGCGGACAGGGCCAAGAGACCCAGTACTTC. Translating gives CASSGQGQETQYF.

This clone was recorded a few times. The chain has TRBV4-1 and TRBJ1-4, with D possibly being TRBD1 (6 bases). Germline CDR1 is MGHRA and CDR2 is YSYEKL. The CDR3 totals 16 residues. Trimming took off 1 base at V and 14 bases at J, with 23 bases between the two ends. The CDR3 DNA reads TGCGCCAGCAGCCAAGTCATCAGGGGCCCACCCGCTGGGCTGTTTTTT. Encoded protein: CASSQVIRGPPAGLFF.

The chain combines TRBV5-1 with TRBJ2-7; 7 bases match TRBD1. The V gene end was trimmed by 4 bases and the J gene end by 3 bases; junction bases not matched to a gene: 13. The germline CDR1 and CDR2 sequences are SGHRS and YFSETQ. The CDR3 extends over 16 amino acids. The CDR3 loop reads CASSIGRWTGDYEQYF. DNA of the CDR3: TGCGCCAGCAGCATTGGCCGTTGGACAGGTGACTACGAGCAGTACTTC. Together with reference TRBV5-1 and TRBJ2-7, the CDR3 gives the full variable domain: KAGVTQTPRYLIKTRGQQVTLSCSPISGHRSVSWYQQTPGQGLQFLFEYFSETQRNKGNFPGRFSGRQFSNSRSEMNVSTLELGDSALYLCASSIGRWTGDYEQYFGPGTRLTVT.

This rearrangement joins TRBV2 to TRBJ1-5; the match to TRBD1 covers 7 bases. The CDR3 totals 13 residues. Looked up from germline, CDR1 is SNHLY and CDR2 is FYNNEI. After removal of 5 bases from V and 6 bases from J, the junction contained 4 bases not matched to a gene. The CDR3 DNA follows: TGTGCCAGCAGTCTACAGGGGCGTCAGCCCCAGCATTTT. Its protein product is CASSLQGRQPQHF.

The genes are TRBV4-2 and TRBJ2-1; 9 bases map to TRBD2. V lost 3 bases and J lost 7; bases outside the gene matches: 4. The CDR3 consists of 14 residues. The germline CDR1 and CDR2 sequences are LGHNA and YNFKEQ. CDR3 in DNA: TGTGCCAGCAGCCAGCGGGAGGGCCAAAATGAGCAGTTCTTC. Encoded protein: CASSQREGQNEQFF.

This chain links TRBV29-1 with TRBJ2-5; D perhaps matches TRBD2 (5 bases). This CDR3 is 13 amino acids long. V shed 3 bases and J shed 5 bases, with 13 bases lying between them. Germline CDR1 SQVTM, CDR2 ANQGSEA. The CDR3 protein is CSVDEGVQETQYF. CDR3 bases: TGCAGCGTTGATGAGGGAGTCCAGGAGACCCAGTACTTC. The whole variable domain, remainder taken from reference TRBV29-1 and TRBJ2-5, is SAVISQKPSRDICQRGTSLTIQCQVDSQVTMMFWYRQQPGQSLTLIATANQGSEATYESGFVIDKFPISRPNLTFSTLTVSNMSPEDSSIYLCSVDEGVQETQYFGPGTRLLVL.

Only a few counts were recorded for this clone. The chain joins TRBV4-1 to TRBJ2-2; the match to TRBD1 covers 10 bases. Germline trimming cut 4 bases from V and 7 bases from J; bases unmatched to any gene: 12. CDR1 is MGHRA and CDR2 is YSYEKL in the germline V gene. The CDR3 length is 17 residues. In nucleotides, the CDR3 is TGCGCCAGCAGCCGTTATGCTGGGACAGGGGTTAACGGGGAGCTGTTTTTT. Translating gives CASSRYAGTGVNGELFF.

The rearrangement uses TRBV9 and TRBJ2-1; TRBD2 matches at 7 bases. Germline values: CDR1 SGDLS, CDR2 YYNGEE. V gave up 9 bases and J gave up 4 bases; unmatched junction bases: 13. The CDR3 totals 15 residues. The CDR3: CATIIFSGPYNEQFF. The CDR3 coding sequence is TGTGCCACCATCATATTTAGCGGGCCGTACAATGAGCAGTTCTTC.